Presented here are 24 T cell receptor beta chains from one specimen sequenced in a study of radiotherapy plus CTLA-4 blockade in lung cancer. Sequencing used immunoSEQ multiplex PCR; TCRdb keeps in-frame clones, though not all of them. The sample yields over 95,000 clones, 65% to 80% seen once. The sequencing used peripheral blood, collected from a patient treated with radiotherapy plus ipilimumab. The receptor source for this set is a human donor with non-small cell lung cancer who had a partial response to radiotherapy plus ipilimumab. Some clones in this sample may be carry-over from other donors' samples.

The chain uses TRBV10-3 and TRBJ1-2, with D possibly TRBD1 on 6 matching bases. CDR3 size: 15 residues. Germline V lookup: CDR1 ENHRY, CDR2 SYGVKD. Trimming took off 3 bases at V and 4 bases at J, with 15 bases between the two ends. CDR3 sequence reads: CAISDGFGGGYGYTF. The CDR3 DNA is TGTGCCATCAGTGATGGTTTTGGGGGCGGCTATGGCTACACCTTC.

CDR3 in amino acids: CASSQTSGRGNEQYF. CDR3 sequence (DNA): TGTGCCAGCAGCCAAACTAGCGGGAGGGGCAACGAGCAGTACTTC. The chain is built from TRBV28 and TRBJ2-7, with 13 positions matching TRBD2. CDR1 is MDHEN and CDR2 is SYDVKM in the germline V gene. Trimming at V came to 6 bases and at J to 5 bases, leaving 7 bases not matched to a gene. The CDR3 runs 15 residues.

The rearrangement links TRBV11-3 to TRBJ2-3; D is possibly TRBD2 (5 bases). CDR1 and CDR2 from the germline V gene are SGHNT and YENEEA. This CDR3 region has 12 residues. Trimming removed 4 bases from V and 8 bases from J, with 10 bases in between. The CDR3 nucleotides read TGTGCCAGCAGCTACTTTGAGGGTACGCAGTATTTT. Amino acid sequence: CASSYFEGTQYF.

This clone was seen more than once but under ten times. The V and J genes are TRBV2 and TRBJ1-6, with a weak D call TRBD1 (5 bases). With 8 bases removed from V and 3 bases from J, the gap between germline ends came to 14 bases. Germline V gene sequence: CDR1 SNHLY, CDR2 FYNNEI. The CDR3 loop spans 15 amino acids. CDR3 region: CASRLTADYNSPLHF. The CDR3 DNA reads TGTGCCAGCCGCCTGACAGCAGACTATAATTCACCCCTCCACTTT. Based on the CDR3 plus reference TRBV2 and TRBJ1-6, the full variable domain is EPEVTQTPSHQVTQMGQEVILRCVPISNHLYFYWYRQILGQKVEFLVSFYNNEISEKSEIFDDQFSVERPDGSNFTLKIRSTKLEDSAMYFCASRLTADYNSPLHFGNGTRLTVT.

The V gene is TRBV29-1, the J gene TRBJ2-1; D might be TRBD1 (5 bases). The CDR3 length is 12 residues. V lost 4 bases, J lost 8 bases, and 12 bases lay in between. Germline loops: CDR1 SQVTM, CDR2 ANQGSEA. As DNA, the CDR3 is TGCAGCGTTGGTCCAGGGATAGATGAGCAGTTCTTC. It encodes CSVGPGIDEQFF.

This clone has more than one count but fewer than ten. V and J are TRBV10-3 and TRBJ2-1; the D is unclear. The V and J ends lost 4 bases and 0 bases respectively, with 13 bases between them. The CDR3 is 16 residues long. The germline V gene has CDR1 ENHRY and CDR2 SYGVKD. The chain's CDR3 is CAISGAFVSSYNEQFF. CDR3 coding DNA: TGTGCCATCAGTGGGGCGTTCGTTAGCTCCTACAATGAGCAGTTCTTC.

This clone is medium-sized (0.01 to 0.1%). The chain links TRBV7-2 to TRBJ1-3; D call uncertain. The V gene's germline CDR1 is SGHTA and CDR2 FQGNSA. The CDR3 spans 16 residues. The V and J ends lost 3 bases and 0 bases respectively, with 12 bases between them. In DNA form, the CDR3 reads TGTGCCAGCAGCTTGTTGACAATCGACTCTGGAAACACCATATATTTT. This codes for CASSLLTIDSGNTIYF.

The genes are TRBV6-1 and TRBJ1-1, with TRBD1 as a possible D gene (6 bases). Trimming removed 3 bases at V and 4 bases at J, with 12 bases between. The CDR3 extends over 14 amino acids. CDR1 is MNHNS, CDR2 SASEGT, per germline. This CDR3 reads CASSDNRVGTEAFF. The CDR3 region has the DNA TGTGCCAGCAGTGATAACAGGGTTGGCACTGAAGCTTTCTTT.

The chain links TRBV9 to TRBJ1-4, with D maybe TRBD1 (6 bases). The V and J ends lost 4 bases and 0 bases respectively, with 16 bases between them. The CDR3 consists of 17 residues. Germline CDR1 SGDLS, CDR2 YYNGEE. The CDR3 nucleotides read TGTGCCAGCAGCTTCAGGGACATCGCCCCAACTAATGAAAAACTGTTTTTT. Translated, it gives CASSFRDIAPTNEKLFF.

This chain links TRBV18 with TRBJ2-2; 8 nucleotides line up with TRBD2. Losses at the gene ends were 4 bases for V and 7 bases for J; bases not matched to a gene: 8. Germline lookup yields CDR1 KGHSH and CDR2 LQKENI. The CDR3 contains 15 residues. In nucleotides, the CDR3 is TGTGCCAGCTCACTAGGACTAGCCCTTGGCGGGGAGCTGTTTTTT. The encoded protein is CASSLGLALGGELFF.

The DNA of the CDR3 is TGCGCCAGCAGCTTGGTATCAGGACTAGGGACCTACGAGCAGTACTTC. It yields the protein CASSLVSGLGTYEQYF. The chain joins TRBV5-1 to TRBJ2-7; 7 nucleotides match TRBD2. CDR1 is SGHRS, CDR2 YFSETQ, per germline. The V segment lost 0 bases and the J segment 2 bases; nucleotides outside the gene matches: 8. The CDR3 length is 16 residues.

The genes are TRBV27 and TRBJ2-7; 10 bases fit TRBD2. Trimming cost V 2 bases and J 7 bases; bases outside gene matches: 8. Looked up from germline, CDR1 is MNHEY and CDR2 is SMNVEV (reference sequence). The CDR3 spans 15 residues. The CDR3 spells CASSLLAGVRREQYF. The DNA for the CDR3 is TGTGCCAGCAGTTTACTAGCGGGAGTAAGGAGGGAGCAGTACTTC.

The chain has TRBV19 and TRBJ1-2, with 7 bases lining up with TRBD1. After removal of 5 bases from V and 4 bases from J, the junction contained 13 bases not matched to a gene. Looked up from germline, CDR1 is LNHDA and CDR2 is SQIVND (reference sequence). This CDR3 region has 16 residues. The CDR3 reads CASSQRPGGRGYGYTF. CDR3 bases: TGTGCCAGTAGTCAACGACCAGGGGGAAGAGGCTATGGCTACACCTTC. Together with reference TRBV19 and TRBJ1-2, the CDR3 gives the full variable domain: DGGITQSPKYLFRKEGQNVTLSCEQNLNHDAMYWYRQDPGQGLRLIYYSQIVNDFQKGDIAEGYSVSREKKESFPLTVTSAQKNPTAFYLCASSQRPGGRGYGYTFGSGTRLTVV.

The rearrangement joins TRBV4-1 to TRBJ2-5, with 12 bases lining up with TRBD1. There are 17 residues in the CDR3. CDR1 and CDR2 from the germline V gene are MGHRA and YSYEKL. The V segment lost 0 bases and the J segment 6 bases; nucleotides outside the gene matches: 8. The CDR3 loop is CASSQDRGQGAPKTQYF. Here the CDR3 DNA reads TGCGCCAGCAGCCAAGATAGGGGACAGGGGGCACCAAAGACCCAGTACTTC.

The chain uses TRBV4-3 and TRBJ2-7; 10 bases map to TRBD2. This CDR3 contains 16 residues. The V gene's germline CDR1 is LGHNA and CDR2 YSLEER. The V and J ends lost 3 bases and 6 bases, in that order; junction bases with no gene match: 11. The CDR3 spells CASSQYSSGGVREQYF. CDR3 DNA sequence: TGCGCCAGCAGCCAGTATTCTAGCGGGGGAGTTCGCGAGCAGTACTTC.

The table lists this clone with a few counts. The rearrangement joins TRBV14 to TRBJ1-1; D call uncertain. From germline, CDR1 is SGHDN and CDR2 FVKESK. This CDR3 has 15 amino acids. Trimming pared 0 bases from V and 1 base from J, leaving 9 bases between. CDR3 bases: TGTGCCAGCAGCCAAGATTTCGCAGGGAACACTGAAGCTTTCTTT. This codes for CASSQDFAGNTEAFF.

This sequence joins TRBV25-1 and TRBJ2-7; D ambiguous. Germline V gene data show CDR1 as MGHDK and CDR2 as SYGVNS. This CDR3 contains 14 residues. Trimming pared 5 bases from V and 2 bases from J, leaving 13 bases between. The DNA of the CDR3 is TGTGCCAGCAGTTGGGCCGCGACAACCTACGAGCAGTACTTC. It codes for CASSWAATTYEQYF.

The chain links TRBV7-2 to TRBJ2-5; 8 nucleotides agree with TRBD2. The J segment lost 1 base and the V segment lost 3 bases, leaving 1 base of the junction unmatched. The CDR3 consists of 14 residues. CDR1 is SGHTA, CDR2 FQGNSA, per germline. In DNA, the CDR3 is TGTGCCAGCAGCTTTCGGGGGGGCCAAGAGACCCAGTACTTC. Its protein product is CASSFRGGQETQYF. The full variable domain, rest sourced from reference TRBV7-2 and TRBJ2-5, is GAGVSQSPSNKVTEKGKDVELRCDPISGHTALYWYRQSLGQGLEFLIYFQGNSAPDKSGLPSDRFSAERTGGSVSTLTIQRTQQEDSAVYLCASSFRGGQETQYFGPGTRLLVL.

The chain has TRBV15 and TRBJ2-7; D is perhaps TRBD1 (5 bases). Per germline, CDR1 LNHNV and CDR2 YYDKDF (reference sequence). The germline V and J ends were trimmed by 3 bases and 6 bases, with 9 bases remaining between them. This CDR3 has 12 amino acids. The CDR3 DNA is TGTGCCACCAGCAGGACAGTCTCCGAGCAGTACTTC. It specifies CATSRTVSEQYF.

J is TRBJ2-1 and V is TRBV7-9; 7 nucleotides align to TRBD2. V shed 4 bases, J shed 11 bases, and the junction held 8 bases outside the gene matches. The CDR3 has 13 residues. Germline assignment: CDR1 SEHNR and CDR2 FQNEAQ (reference sequence). CDR3 region: CASSSLGAGQQFF. The CDR3 nucleotides are TGTGCCAGCAGCTCTTTAGGAGCGGGGCAGCAGTTCTTC.

The chain carries TRBV11-2 and TRBJ2-1, with D perhaps matching TRBD1 (6 bases). V was clipped by 5 bases and J by 2 bases, with 13 bases between them. CDR1 SGHAT and CDR2 FQNNGV come from the germline V gene. CDR3 length: 15 amino acids. This CDR3 is CASSIDRSTYNEQFF. Written as DNA, the CDR3 is TGTGCCAGCAGCATTGACAGGAGTACCTACAATGAGCAGTTCTTC. Variable domain in full (rest from reference TRBV11-2 and TRBJ2-1): EAGVAQSPRYKIIEKRQSVAFWCNPISGHATLYWYQQILGQGPKLLIQFQNNGVVDDSQLPKDRFSAERLKGVDSTLKIQPAKLEDSAVYLCASSIDRSTYNEQFFGPGTRLTVL.

The gene calls are TRBV4-1 and TRBJ1-5, with D possibly matching TRBD1 (5 bases). CDR1 and CDR2 from the germline V gene are MGHRA and YSYEKL. Trimming pared 1 base from V and 1 base from J, leaving 11 bases between. CDR3 length: 16 residues. CDR3 in amino acids: CASSQVGANSNQPQHF. CDR3 sequence (DNA): TGCGCCAGCAGCCAAGTAGGGGCCAACAGCAATCAGCCCCAGCATTTT.

The CDR3 sequence is CASSHPTSTTDTQYF. DNA for the CDR3: TGTGCCAGCAGCCACCCGACTAGCACCACAGATACGCAGTATTTT. The V call is TRBV5-4, the J call TRBJ2-3; 7 bases are a match to TRBD2. V shed 4 bases and J 2 bases; nucleotides not matched to a gene: 7. CDR1 SGHNT and CDR2 YYREEE come from the germline V gene (reference sequence). CDR3 size: 15 residues.

The V and J genes are TRBV5-5 and TRBJ1-2, with D possibly matching TRBD1 (5 bases). CDR1 is SGHKS and CDR2 is YYEKEE in the germline V gene (reference sequence). The CDR3 contains 14 residues. V lost 2 bases, J lost 4 bases, and 12 bases lay in between. The CDR3 DNA reads as TGTGCCAGCAGCTTTGACAGAAGGGCCTATGGCTACACCTTC. Translated, it gives CASSFDRRAYGYTF.